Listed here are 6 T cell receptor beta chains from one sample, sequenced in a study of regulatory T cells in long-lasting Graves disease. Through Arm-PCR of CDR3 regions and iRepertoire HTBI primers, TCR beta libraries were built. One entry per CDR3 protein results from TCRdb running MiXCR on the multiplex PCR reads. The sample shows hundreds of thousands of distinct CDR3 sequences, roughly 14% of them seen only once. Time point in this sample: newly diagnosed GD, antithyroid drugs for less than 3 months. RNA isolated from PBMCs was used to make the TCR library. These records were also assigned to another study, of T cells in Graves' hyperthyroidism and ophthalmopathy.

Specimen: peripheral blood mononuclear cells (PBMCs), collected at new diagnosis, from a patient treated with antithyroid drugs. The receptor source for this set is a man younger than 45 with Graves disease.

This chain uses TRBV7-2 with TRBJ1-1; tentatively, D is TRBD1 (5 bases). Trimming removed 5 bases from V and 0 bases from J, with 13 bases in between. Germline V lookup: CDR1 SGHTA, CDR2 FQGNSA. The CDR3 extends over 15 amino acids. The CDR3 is CASSPGRSLNTEAFF. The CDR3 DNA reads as TGTGCCAGCAGCCCAGGGAGGTCTTTGAACACTGAAGCTTTCTTT.

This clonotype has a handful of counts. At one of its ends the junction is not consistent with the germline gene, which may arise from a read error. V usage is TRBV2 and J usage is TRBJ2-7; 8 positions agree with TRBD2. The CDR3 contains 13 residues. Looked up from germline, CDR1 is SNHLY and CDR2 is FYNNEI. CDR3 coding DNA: TGTGCCAGCGGACTAGCTGAGACCTACAAGCAGTACTTC. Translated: CASGLAETYKQYF.

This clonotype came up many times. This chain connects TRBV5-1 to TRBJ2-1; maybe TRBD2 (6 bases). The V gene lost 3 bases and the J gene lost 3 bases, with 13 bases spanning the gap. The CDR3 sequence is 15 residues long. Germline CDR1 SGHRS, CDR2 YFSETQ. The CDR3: CASSWRDSGYNEQFF. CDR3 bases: TGCGCCAGCAGCTGGCGGGACTCGGGCTACAATGAGCAGTTCTTC.

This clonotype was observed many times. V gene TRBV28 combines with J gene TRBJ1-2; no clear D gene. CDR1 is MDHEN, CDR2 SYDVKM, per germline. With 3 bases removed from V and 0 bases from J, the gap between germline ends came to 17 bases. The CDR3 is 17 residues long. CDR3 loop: CASSFSEVGLANYGYTF. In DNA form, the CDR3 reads TGTGCCAGCAGTTTTTCGGAGGTGGGATTAGCTAACTATGGCTACACCTTC.

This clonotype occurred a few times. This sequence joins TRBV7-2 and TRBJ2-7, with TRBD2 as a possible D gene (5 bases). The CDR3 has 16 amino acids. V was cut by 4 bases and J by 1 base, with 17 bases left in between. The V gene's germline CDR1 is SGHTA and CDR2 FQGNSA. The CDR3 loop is CASSSPPERSSYEQYF. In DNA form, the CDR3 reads TGTGCCAGCAGCTCTCCCCCCGAGCGGTCTTCCTACGAGCAGTACTTC.

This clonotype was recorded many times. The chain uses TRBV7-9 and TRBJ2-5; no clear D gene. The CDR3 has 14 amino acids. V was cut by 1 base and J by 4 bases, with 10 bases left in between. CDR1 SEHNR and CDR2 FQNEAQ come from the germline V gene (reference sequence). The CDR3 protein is CASSLGLLGETQYF. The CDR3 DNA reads TGTGCCAGCAGCTTAGGGCTATTAGGAGAGACCCAGTACTTC.